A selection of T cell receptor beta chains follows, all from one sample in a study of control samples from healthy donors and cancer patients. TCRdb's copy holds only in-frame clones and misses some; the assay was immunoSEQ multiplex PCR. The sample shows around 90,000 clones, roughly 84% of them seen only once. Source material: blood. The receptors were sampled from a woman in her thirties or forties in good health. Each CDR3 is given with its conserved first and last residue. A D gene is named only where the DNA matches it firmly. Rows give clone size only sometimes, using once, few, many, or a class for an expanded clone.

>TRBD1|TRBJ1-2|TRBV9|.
CASSLTGGTAGYTF
TGTGCCAGCAGCCTGACAGGGGGCACGGCTGGCTACACCTTC
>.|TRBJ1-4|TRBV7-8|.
CASSHGQNEKLFF
TGTGCCAGCAGCCACGGACAGAATGAAAAACTGTTTTTT
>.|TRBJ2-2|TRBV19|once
CASSDQDPANTGELFF
TGTGCCAGTAGCGATCAGGACCCGGCGAACACCGGGGAGCTGTTTTTT
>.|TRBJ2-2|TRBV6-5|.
CASSYSMTTNTGELFF
TGTGCCAGCAGTTACTCGATGACTACGAACACCGGGGAGCTGTTTTTT
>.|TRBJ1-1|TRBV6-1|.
CASSERGEAFF
TGTGCCAGCAGTGAAAGGGGGGAAGCTTTCTTT
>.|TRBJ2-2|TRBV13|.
CASSLGDRSNTGELFF
TGTGCCAGCAGCCTCGGCGACAGATCGAACACCGGGGAGCTGTTTTTT
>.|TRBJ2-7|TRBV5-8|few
CASSLGVAGRSYEQYF
TGTGCCAGCAGCTTGGGTGTGGCAGGGCGCTCCTACGAGCAGTACTTC
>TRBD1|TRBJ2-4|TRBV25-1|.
CASRDDRGRNIQYF
TGTGCCAGCCGCGACGACAGGGGACGAAACATTCAGTACTTC
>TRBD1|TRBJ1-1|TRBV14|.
CASSQDRGTEAFF
TGTGCCAGCAGCCAAGACAGGGGGACTGAAGCTTTCTTT
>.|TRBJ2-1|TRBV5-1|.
CASSGTGKDYLNEQFF
TGCGCCAGCAGCGGTACAGGGAAGGATTATTTAAATGAGCAGTTCTTC
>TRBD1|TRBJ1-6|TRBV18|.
CASSPSGTGTIYNSPLHF
TGTGCCAGCTCACCATCCGGGACAGGGACTATTTATAATTCACCCCTCCACTTT
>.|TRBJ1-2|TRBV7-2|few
CASSLARRVSYGYTF
TGTGCCAGCAGCTTAGCGCGGAGGGTCTCCTATGGCTACACCTTC
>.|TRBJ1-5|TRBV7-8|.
CASSFNSGQPQHF
TGTGCCAGCAGCTTTAATAGTGGTCAGCCCCAGCATTTT
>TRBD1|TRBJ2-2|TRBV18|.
CASSTNRGAGELFF
TGTGCCAGCTCAACAAACAGGGGAGCCGGGGAGCTGTTTTTT
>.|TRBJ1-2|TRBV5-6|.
CASSPTGGRENYGYTF
TGTGCCAGCAGCCCCACCGGGGGCAGGGAGAACTATGGCTACACCTTC
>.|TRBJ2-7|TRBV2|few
CASSESGGSSYEQYF
TGTGCCAGCAGTGAATCCGGGGGATCCTCCTACGAGCAGTACTTC
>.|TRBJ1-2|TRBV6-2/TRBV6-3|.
CASSPEANYGYTF
TGTGCCAGCAGCCCGGAAGCTAACTATGGCTACACCTTC
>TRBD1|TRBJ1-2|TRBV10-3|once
CAIAGTGVYGYTF
TGTGCCATCGCGGGGACAGGGGTCTATGGCTACACCTTC
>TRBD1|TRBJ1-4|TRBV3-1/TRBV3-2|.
CASSQPGTGSEKLFF
TGTGCCAGCAGCCAACCCGGGACAGGGTCTGAAAAACTGTTTTTT
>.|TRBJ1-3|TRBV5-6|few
CASSLVSTGSGNTIYF
TGTGCCAGCAGCTTGGTTTCCACGGGTTCTGGAAACACCATATATTTT
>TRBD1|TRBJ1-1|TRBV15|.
CATSSRTGGDTEAFF
TGTGCCACCAGCTCCCGGACAGGCGGTGACACTGAAGCTTTCTTT
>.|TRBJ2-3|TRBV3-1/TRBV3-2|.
CASSRSFPTDTQYF
TGTGCCAGCAGCCGTTCCTTCCCCACAGATACGCAGTATTTT
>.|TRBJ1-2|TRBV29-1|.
CSVEGGNRYGYTF
TGCAGCGTTGAGGGGGGGAATCGCTATGGCTACACCTTC
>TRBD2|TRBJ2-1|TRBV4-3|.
CASSQDSGLAGEQFF
TGCGCCAGCAGCCAAGATAGCGGACTAGCAGGCGAGCAGTTCTTC
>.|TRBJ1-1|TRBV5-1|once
CASSLGGGNTEAFF
TGCGCCAGCAGCTTGGGAGGGGGGAACACTGAAGCTTTCTTT
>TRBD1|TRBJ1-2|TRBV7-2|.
CASSLQGGANYGYTF
TGTGCCAGCAGCTTACAGGGGGGGGCTAACTATGGCTACACCTTC
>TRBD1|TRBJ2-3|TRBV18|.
CASSPPADRGDTQYF
TGTGCCAGCTCACCACCCGCGGACAGGGGGGATACGCAGTATTTT
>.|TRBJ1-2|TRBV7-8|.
CASSLGQYNYGYTF
TGTGCCAGCAGCTTAGGACAGTACAACTATGGCTACACCTTC
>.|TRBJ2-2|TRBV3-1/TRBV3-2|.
CASSRPLGESTGELFF
TGTGCCAGCAGCCGCCCCCTCGGAGAATCCACCGGGGAGCTGTTTTTT
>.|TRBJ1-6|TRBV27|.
CASSLGGNNSPLHF
TGTGCCAGCAGTTTAGGGGGGAACAATTCACCCCTCCACTTT
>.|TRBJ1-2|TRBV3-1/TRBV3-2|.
CASSQDAGNYGYTF
TGTGCCAGCAGCCAAGACGCAGGAAACTATGGCTACACCTTC
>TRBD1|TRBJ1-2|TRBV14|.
CASSPMGTGGNYGYTF
TGTGCCAGCAGCCCGATGGGGACAGGGGGGAACTATGGCTACACCTTC
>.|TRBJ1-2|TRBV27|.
CASSPRGWIHHGYTF
TGTGCCAGCAGCCCGCGAGGGTGGATTCATCACGGCTACACCTTC
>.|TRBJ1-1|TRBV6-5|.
CASGVRRLMNTEAFF
TGTGCCAGCGGGGTCCGCCGACTCATGAACACTGAAGCTTTCTTT
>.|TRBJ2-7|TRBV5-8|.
CATYDGGVGQYF
TGTGCCACCTATGATGGGGGCGTTGGGCAGTACTTC
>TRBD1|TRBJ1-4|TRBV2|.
CASSLDRLSTNEKLFF
TGTGCCAGCAGTCTGGACAGGCTCTCAACTAATGAAAAACTGTTTTTT
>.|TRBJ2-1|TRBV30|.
CAWSPRRGLYEQFF
TGTGCCTGGAGTCCCAGAAGGGGTTTATATGAGCAGTTCTTC
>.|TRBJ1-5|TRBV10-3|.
CAISDGTTGPNQPQHF
TGTGCCATCAGTGACGGCACGACAGGCCCTAATCAGCCCCAGCATTTT
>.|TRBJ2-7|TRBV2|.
CASDFLGPNHEQYF
TGTGCCAGTGACTTTTTGGGCCCAAACCACGAGCAGTACTTC
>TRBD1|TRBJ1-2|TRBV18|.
CASSPRDSNNYGYTF
TGTGCCAGCTCACCACGGGACAGCAACAACTATGGCTACACCTTC
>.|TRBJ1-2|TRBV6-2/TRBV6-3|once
CASSYNEGYTF
TGTGCCAGCAGTTACAACGAGGGCTACACCTTC
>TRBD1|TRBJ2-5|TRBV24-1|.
CATSDSTGTVQETQYF
TGTGCCACCAGTGATTCCACCGGGACAGTTCAAGAGACCCAGTACTTC
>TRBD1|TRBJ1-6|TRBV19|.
CASSITGAASPLHF
TGTGCCAGTAGTATAACAGGGGCGGCGTCACCCCTCCACTTT
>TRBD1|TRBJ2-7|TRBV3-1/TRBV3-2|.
CASSQVQGGYEQYF
TGTGCCAGCAGCCAAGTACAGGGGGGCTACGAGCAGTACTTC
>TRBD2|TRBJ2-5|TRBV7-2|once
CASSLVAGGGETQYF
TGTGCCAGCAGCTTAGTAGCGGGGGGGGGTGAGACCCAGTACTTC
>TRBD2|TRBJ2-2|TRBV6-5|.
CASRGGAGELFF
TGTGCCAGCAGGGGAGGGGCCGGGGAGCTGTTTTTT
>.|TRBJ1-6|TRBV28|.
CASTLYRENSPLHF
TGTGCCAGCACCCTTTACAGGGAAAATTCACCCCTCCACTTT
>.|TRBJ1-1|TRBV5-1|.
CASSLLPESGTEAFF
TGCGCCAGCAGCCTTCTCCCGGAGAGCGGCACTGAAGCTTTCTTT
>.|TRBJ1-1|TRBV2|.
CASSEGRGTLNTEAFF
TGTGCCAGCAGTGAAGGGAGGGGTACTCTTAACACTGAAGCTTTCTTT
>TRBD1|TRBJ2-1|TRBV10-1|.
CASSGTGNNEQFF
TGCGCCAGCAGTGGGACAGGGAACAATGAGCAGTTCTTC